The present T cell receptor (beta chain) was sequenced within a study of T cell responses to AZD1222 COVID-19 vaccine. General study results and limits: Sampled repertoires all dated from after the peak T cell response. At 160-218 and 743-854, vaccine-associated CD4 TCRs were dominant, and they spanned spike. Just a handful of people given AZD1222 tested seropositive at baseline. Clonal diversity may have been underestimated in mostly white British donors.

In regard to this clone: Its antigen is still unknown.

CDR1 and CDR2 (germline): SGHAT, FQNNGV. CDR3 length: 14 residues. The ends were cut back, 1 base at V and 2 bases at J, with 8 bases in the middle. Some clones are missing from TCRdb's copy, which holds only in-frame ones; the method was immunoSEQ multiplex PCR. The data contain approximately 110,000 clones, about 92% of them singletons. The sequence was collected from an adult in good health. This chain joins TRBV11-2 and TRBJ2-5; D gene ambiguous. This sample comprised peripheral blood, obtained on day 0 of AZD1222 vaccination. CDR3 residues: CASSLGNFQETQYF. The CDR3, as DNA: TGTGCCAGCAGCTTAGGAAATTTTCAAGAGACCCAGTACTTC. The whole variable domain, remainder taken from reference TRBV11-2 and TRBJ2-5, is EAGVAQSPRYKIIEKRQSVAFWCNPISGHATLYWYQQILGQGPKLLIQFQNNGVVDDSQLPKDRFSAERLKGVDSTLKIQPAKLEDSAVYLCASSLGNFQETQYFGPGTRLLVL.